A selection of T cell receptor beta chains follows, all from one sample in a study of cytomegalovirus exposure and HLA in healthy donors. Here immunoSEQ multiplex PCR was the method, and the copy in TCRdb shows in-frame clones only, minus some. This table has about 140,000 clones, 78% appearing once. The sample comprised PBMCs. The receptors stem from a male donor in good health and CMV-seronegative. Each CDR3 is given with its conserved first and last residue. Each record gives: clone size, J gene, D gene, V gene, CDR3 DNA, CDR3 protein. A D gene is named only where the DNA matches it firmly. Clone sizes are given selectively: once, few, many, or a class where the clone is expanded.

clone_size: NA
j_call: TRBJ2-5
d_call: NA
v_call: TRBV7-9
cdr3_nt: TGTGCCAGCACAACTCCTCTAGAGACCCAGTACTTC
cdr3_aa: CASTTPLETQYF

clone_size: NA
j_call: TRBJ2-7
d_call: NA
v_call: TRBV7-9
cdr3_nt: TGTGCCAGCTTGGGCGACCTAACCTACGAGCAGTACTTC
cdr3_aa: CASLGDLTYEQYF

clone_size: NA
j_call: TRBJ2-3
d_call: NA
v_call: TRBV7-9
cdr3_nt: TGTGCCAGCAGCTTCGGCAGGCTTAGCACAGATACGCAGTATTTT
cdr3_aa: CASSFGRLSTDTQYF

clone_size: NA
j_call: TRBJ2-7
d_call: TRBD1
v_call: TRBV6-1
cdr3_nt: TGTGCCAGCAGTGGGACGCCGGGACAGGGGTCCCACGAGCAGTACTTC
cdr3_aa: CASSGTPGQGSHEQYF

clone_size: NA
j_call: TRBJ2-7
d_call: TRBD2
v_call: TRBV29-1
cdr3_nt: TGCAGCGTTGAGGGGACTAGCGGAAGATACGAGCAGTACTTC
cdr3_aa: CSVEGTSGRYEQYF

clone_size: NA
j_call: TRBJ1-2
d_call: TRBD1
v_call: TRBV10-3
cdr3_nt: TGTGCCATCAGTTCCGACAGGGGGAACTATGGCTACACCTTC
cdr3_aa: CAISSDRGNYGYTF

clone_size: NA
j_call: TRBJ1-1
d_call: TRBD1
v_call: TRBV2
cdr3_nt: TGTGCCAGCAGGACAGCAGGGGGCACTGAAGCTTTCTTT
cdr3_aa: CASRTAGGTEAFF

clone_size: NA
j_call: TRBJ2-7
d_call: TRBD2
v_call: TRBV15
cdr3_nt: TGTGCCACCAGCCCTGGTTCAAGCGGGAGTGACGAGCAGTACTTC
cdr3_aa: CATSPGSSGSDEQYF

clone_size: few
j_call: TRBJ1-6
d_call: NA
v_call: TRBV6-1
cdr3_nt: TGTGCCAGCGGGGGGTTTGCTGCAGATTCACCCCTCCACTTT
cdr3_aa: CASGGFAADSPLHF

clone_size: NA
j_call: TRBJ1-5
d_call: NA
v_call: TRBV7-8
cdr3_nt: TGTGCCAGCAGCTTAGACTACGGGGTACCGCAGCCCCAGCATTTT
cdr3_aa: CASSLDYGVPQPQHF

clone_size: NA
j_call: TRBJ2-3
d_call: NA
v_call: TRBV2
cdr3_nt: TGTGCCAGCAGTGAAGGTGGTGCGGGGACTAGCACAGATACGCAGTATTTT
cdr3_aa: CASSEGGAGTSTDTQYF

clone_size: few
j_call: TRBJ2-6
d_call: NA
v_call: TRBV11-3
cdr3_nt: TGTGCCAGCAGCTCCGCCTCTCCGGGAGCTGGGGCCAACGTCCTGACTTTC
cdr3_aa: CASSSASPGAGANVLTF

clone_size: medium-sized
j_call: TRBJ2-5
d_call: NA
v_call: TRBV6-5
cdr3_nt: TGTGCCAGTGGGACTTCCCCCGAGACCCAGTACTTC
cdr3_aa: CASGTSPETQYF

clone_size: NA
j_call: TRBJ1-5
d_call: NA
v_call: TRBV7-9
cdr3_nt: TGTGCCAGCAGCTCCTCCGGGGGGGGTAGCAATCAGCCCCAGCATTTT
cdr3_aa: CASSSSGGGSNQPQHF

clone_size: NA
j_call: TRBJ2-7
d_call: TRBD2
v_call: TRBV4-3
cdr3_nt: TGCGCCAGCAGCAGGACCCGACTAGCTCTCGAGCAGTACTTC
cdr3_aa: CASSRTRLALEQYF

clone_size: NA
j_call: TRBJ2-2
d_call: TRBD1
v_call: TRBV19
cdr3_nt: TGTGCCAGTAGTATTGGGACAGTTCACACCGGGGAGCTGTTTTTT
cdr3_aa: CASSIGTVHTGELFF

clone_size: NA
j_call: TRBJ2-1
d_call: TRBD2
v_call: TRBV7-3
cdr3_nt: TGTGCCAGCAGCTTAAAGGTTAGCGGGATTATGAGTGAGCAGTTCTTC
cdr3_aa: CASSLKVSGIMSEQFF

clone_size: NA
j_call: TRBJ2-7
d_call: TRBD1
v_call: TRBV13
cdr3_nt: TGTGCCAGCAGCTTAGCCCACAGGGGGGCATTCTACGAGCAGTACTTC
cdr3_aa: CASSLAHRGAFYEQYF